This paragraph reports one TCR beta chain. TCRdb reanalysed the 5' RACE reads using MiXCR and keeps one entry per CDR3 protein. This sample has about 38,000 distinct CDR3 sequences, with 4.5% to 5.5% found just once. This specimen comes from a study of early T cells in non-severe SARS-CoV-2 infection. V lost 4 bases to trimming and J lost 1 base; unmatched junction nucleotides: 4. Germline-derived CDR1 and CDR2 are LGHDT and YNNKEL (reference sequence). The CDR3 totals 15 residues. This rearrangement joins TRBV3-1 to TRBJ2-1; 7 nucleotides agree with TRBD1. This clonotype originated in an adult who was a healthcare worker with PCR-confirmed SARS-CoV-2 infection or an uninfected control (not recorded which). Input material: whole blood. CDR3 DNA sequence: TGTGCCAGCAGCCCCTGGACAGGTTCCTACAATGAGCAGTTCTTC. Translating gives CASSPWTGSYNEQFF.